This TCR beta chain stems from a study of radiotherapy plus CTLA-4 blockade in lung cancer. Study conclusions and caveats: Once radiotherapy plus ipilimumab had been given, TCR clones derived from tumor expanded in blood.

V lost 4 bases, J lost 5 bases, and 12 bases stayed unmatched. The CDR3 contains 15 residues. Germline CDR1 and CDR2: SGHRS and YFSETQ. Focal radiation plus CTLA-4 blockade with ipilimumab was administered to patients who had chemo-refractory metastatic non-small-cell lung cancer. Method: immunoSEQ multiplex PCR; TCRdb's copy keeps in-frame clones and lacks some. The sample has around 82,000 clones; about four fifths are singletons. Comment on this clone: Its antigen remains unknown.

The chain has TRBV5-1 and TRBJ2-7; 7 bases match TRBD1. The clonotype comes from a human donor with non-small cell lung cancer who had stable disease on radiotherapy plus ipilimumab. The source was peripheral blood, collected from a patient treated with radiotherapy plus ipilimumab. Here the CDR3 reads CASSPGQVALDEQYF. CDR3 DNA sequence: TGCGCCAGCAGCCCCGGACAGGTCGCTTTGGACGAGCAGTACTTC.